This entry concerns a single TCR beta chain. Antigen specificity is unknown. This sample was included in a study of T cell repertoires in cytomegalovirus infection. General study findings and limits: The response measured ex vivo was dominated by TCR beta clonotypes (HLA-C-restricted and CMV-specific).

Each CDR3 protein gets one entry after TCRdb re-called the reads with MiXCR. The data contain 510,000 or so distinct CDR3 sequences, around 27% of them seen just once; the ten biggest clones take up roughly 13%. CDR1 SGHRS and CDR2 YFSETQ come from the germline V gene. The CDR3 runs 16 residues. With V trimmed by 1 base and J by 3 bases, 7 bases remained unmatched. This rearrangement joins TRBV5-1 to TRBJ1-5, with TRBD1 matching 7 bases. The sample comprised PBMCs. This TCR was sampled from a human donor in good health (CMV status not recorded). Some clones in this sample may be carry-over from other donors' samples. This CDR3 is CASSLSGGANNQPQHF. The CDR3 region has the DNA TGCGCCAGCAGCTTGTCAGGGGGGGCTAACAATCAGCCCCAGCATTTT.